Listed below are T cell receptor beta chains from one sample, sequenced in a study of type 1 regulatory T cells. MiXCR, applied by TCRdb to the reads, yields one record per CDR3 protein. The sample lists about 97,000 distinct CDR3 sequences, roughly 31% occurring once. Sequencing used CD4+ T cells, either the whole sample or a sorted fraction (not recorded which). These receptors were collected from a human donor in good health. Both conserved end residues are part of each CDR3. A D gene is named only where the DNA matches it firmly.

d_call: -
j_call: TRBJ2-3
v_call: TRBV5-1
cdr3_aa: CASSFRQFSTDTQYF

d_call: -
j_call: TRBJ2-1
v_call: TRBV7-3
cdr3_aa: CASSLESGAYNEQFF

d_call: -
j_call: TRBJ2-5
v_call: TRBV5-1
cdr3_aa: CASSLGAEETQYF

d_call: -
j_call: TRBJ2-3
v_call: TRBV20-1
cdr3_aa: CSARSVNTQYF

d_call: -
j_call: TRBJ2-3
v_call: TRBV19
cdr3_aa: CASSKERDTDTQYF

d_call: TRBD2
j_call: TRBJ2-1
v_call: TRBV20-1
cdr3_aa: CSVVSGRANEQFF

d_call: -
j_call: TRBJ2-7
v_call: TRBV13
cdr3_aa: CAGSVNGAYEQYF

d_call: -
j_call: TRBJ2-1
v_call: TRBV19
cdr3_aa: CASSIGTGSEQFF

d_call: -
j_call: TRBJ2-7
v_call: TRBV5-1
cdr3_aa: CASKSGRGNHEQYF

d_call: -
j_call: TRBJ1-5
v_call: TRBV20-1
cdr3_aa: CSARDALQNQPQHF

d_call: -
j_call: TRBJ2-6
v_call: TRBV11-2
cdr3_aa: CASSGSGANVLTF

d_call: TRBD2
j_call: TRBJ2-1
v_call: TRBV20-1
cdr3_aa: CSAEIKAGAFIQSNEQFF

d_call: -
j_call: TRBJ1-4
v_call: TRBV5-1
cdr3_aa: CASSRWADNVNEKLFF

d_call: -
j_call: TRBJ1-1
v_call: TRBV5-1
cdr3_aa: CASRLRVNTEAFF

d_call: TRBD2
j_call: TRBJ2-3
v_call: TRBV10-2
cdr3_aa: CASSPSGGADTQYF